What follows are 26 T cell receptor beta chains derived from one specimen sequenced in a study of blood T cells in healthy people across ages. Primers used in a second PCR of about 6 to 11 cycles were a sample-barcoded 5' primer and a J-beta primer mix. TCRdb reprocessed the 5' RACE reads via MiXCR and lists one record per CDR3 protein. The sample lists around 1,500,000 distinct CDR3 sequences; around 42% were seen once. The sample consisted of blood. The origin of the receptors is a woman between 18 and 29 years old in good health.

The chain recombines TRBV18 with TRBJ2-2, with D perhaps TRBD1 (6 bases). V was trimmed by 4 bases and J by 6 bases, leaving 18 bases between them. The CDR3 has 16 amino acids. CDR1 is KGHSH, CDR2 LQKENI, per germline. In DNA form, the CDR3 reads TGTGCCAGCTCACGGCGTGAACAGGGACGAGCCGGGGAGCTGTTTTTT. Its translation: CASSRREQGRAGELFF.

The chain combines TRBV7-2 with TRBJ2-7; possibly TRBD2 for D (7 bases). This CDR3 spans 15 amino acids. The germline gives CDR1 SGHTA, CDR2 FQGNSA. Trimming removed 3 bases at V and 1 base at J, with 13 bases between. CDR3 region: CASSLVGGESYEQYF. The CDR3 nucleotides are TGTGCCAGCAGCTTGGTAGGGGGGGAATCCTACGAGCAGTACTTC.

The CDR3 DNA is TGTGCCAGCAGCCCCCTTTCCCTAAGAACCGGGGGGAGCTATGGCTACACCTTC. Its protein is CASSPLSLRTGGSYGYTF. The chain links TRBV27 to TRBJ1-2; a possible D gene is TRBD1 (5 bases). Trimming shortened V by 6 bases and J by 4 bases, and 27 bases separated the two germline ends. The CDR3 consists of 18 residues. CDR1 is MNHEY, CDR2 SMNVEV, per germline (reference sequence).

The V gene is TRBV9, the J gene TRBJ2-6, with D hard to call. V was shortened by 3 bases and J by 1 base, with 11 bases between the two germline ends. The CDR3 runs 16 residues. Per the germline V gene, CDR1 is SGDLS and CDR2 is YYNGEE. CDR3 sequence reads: CASSGSTESGANVLTF. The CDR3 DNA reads TGTGCCAGCAGCGGCTCGACGGAATCTGGGGCCAACGTCCTGACTTTC. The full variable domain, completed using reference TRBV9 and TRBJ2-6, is DSGVTQTPKHLITATGQRVTLRCSPRSGDLSVYWYQQSLDQGLQFLIQYYNGEERAKGNILERFSAQQFPDLHSELNLSSLELGDSALYFCASSGSTESGANVLTFGAGSRLTVL.

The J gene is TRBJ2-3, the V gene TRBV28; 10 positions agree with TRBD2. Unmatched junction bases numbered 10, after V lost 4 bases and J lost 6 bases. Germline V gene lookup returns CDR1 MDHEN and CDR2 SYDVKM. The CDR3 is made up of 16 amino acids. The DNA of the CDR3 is TGTGCCAGCAGTTCGAGCGGGGGGGCTCGTTGGGATACGCAGTATTTT. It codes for CASSSSGGARWDTQYF.

CDR3 coding DNA: TGCGCCAGCAGCTCACGCCTAGCGGGGGGACTCTCCTACGAGCAGTACTTC. Translating it yields CASSSRLAGGLSYEQYF. The gene calls are TRBV4-1 and TRBJ2-7; 11 bases agree with TRBD2. The germline CDR1 and CDR2 sequences are MGHRA and YSYEKL. After removal of 5 bases from V and 0 bases from J, the junction contained 9 bases not matched to a gene. The CDR3 totals 17 residues.

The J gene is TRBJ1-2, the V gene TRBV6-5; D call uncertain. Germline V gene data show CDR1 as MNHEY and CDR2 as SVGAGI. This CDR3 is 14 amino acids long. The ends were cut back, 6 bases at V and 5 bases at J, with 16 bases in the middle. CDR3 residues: CASSLINAKYGYTF. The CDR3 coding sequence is TGTGCCAGCAGCCTAATTAACGCCAAATATGGCTACACCTTC.

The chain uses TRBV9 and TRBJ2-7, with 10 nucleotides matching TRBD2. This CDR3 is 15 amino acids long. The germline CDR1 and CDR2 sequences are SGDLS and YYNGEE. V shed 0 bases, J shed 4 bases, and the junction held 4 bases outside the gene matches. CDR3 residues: CASSVGASGSYEQYF. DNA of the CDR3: TGTGCCAGCAGCGTAGGGGCTAGCGGGAGTTACGAGCAGTACTTC.

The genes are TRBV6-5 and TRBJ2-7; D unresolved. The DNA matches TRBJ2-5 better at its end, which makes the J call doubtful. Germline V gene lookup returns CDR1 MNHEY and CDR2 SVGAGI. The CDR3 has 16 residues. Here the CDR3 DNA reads TGTGCCAGCACCACCGAGTGGGCCTATAAGGATGAGACCCAGTACTTC. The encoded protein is CASTTEWAYKDETQYF.

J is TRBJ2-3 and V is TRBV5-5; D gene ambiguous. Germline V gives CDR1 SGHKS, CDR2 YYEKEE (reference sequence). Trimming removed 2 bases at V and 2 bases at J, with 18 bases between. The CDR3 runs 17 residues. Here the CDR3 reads CASSFFPFGELTDTQYF. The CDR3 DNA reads TGTGCCAGCAGCTTTTTTCCTTTTGGGGAACTCACAGATACGCAGTATTTT.

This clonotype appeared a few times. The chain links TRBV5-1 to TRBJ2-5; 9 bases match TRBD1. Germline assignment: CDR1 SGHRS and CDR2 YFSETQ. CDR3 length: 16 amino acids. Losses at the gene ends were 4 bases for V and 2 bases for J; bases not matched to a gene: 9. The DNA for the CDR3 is TGCGCCAGCAGCGTCGAGACAGGGGGGATTCAAGAGACCCAGTACTTC. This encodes CASSVETGGIQETQYF. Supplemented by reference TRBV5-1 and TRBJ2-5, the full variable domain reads KAGVTQTPRYLIKTRGQQVTLSCSPISGHRSVSWYQQTPGQGLQFLFEYFSETQRNKGNFPGRFSGRQFSNSRSEMNVSTLELGDSALYLCASSVETGGIQETQYFGPGTRLLVL.

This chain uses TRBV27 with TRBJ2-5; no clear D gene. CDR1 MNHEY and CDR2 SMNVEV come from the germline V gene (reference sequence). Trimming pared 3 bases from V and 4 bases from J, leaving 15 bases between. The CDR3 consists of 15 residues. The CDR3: CASSFWSTTGETQYF. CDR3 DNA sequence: TGTGCCAGCAGTTTCTGGTCAACTACTGGAGAGACCCAGTACTTC.

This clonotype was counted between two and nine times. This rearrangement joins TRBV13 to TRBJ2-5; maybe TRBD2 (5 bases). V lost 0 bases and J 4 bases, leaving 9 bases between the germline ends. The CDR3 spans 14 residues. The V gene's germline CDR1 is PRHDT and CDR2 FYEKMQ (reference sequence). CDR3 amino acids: CASSLGGEGETQYF. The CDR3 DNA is TGTGCCAGCAGCTTAGGCGGGGAAGGAGAGACCCAGTACTTC.

The CDR3 here is CAISESVGNPLGNQPQHF. As DNA, the CDR3 is TGTGCCATCAGTGAGTCGGTGGGGAACCCCTTGGGCAATCAGCCCCAGCATTTT. V gene TRBV10-3 combines with J gene TRBJ1-5; D not certain. Germline V gene data show CDR1 as ENHRY and CDR2 as SYGVKD. V dropped 0 bases and J dropped 2 bases, with 17 bases sitting between them. The CDR3 is 18 amino acids.

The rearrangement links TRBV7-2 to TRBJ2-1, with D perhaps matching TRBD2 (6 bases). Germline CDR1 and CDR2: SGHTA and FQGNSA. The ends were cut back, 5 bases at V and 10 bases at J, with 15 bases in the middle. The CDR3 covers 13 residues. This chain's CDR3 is CASSAGTYYEQFF. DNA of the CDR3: TGTGCCAGCAGCGCCGGGACTTACTACGAGCAGTTCTTC.

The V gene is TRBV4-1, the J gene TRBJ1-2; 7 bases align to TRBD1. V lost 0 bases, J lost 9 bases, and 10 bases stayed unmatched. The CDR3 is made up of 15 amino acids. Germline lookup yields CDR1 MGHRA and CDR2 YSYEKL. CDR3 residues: CASSQEEVRGQSYTF. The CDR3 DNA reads TGCGCCAGCAGCCAAGAAGAAGTAAGGGGGCAGAGCTACACCTTC.

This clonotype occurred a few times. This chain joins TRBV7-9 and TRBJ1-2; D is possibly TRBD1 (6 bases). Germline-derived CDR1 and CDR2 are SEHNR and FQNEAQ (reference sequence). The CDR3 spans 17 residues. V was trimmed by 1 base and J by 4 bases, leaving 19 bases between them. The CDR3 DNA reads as TGTGCCAGCAGCTTAGATGGGGGCTCGGGGCCCTCCTATGGCTACACCTTC. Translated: CASSLDGGSGPSYGYTF.

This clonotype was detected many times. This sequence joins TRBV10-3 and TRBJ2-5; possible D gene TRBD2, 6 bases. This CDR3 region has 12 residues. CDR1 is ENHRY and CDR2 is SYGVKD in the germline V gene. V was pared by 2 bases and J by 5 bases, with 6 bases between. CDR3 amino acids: CAISEGGETQYF. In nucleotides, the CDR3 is TGTGCCATCAGTGAGGGGGGGGAGACCCAGTACTTC.

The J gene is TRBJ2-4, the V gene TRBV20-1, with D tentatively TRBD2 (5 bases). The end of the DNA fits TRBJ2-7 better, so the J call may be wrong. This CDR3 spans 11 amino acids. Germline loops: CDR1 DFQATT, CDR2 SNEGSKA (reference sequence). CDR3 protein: CSAGGGDEQYF. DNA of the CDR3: TGCAGTGCCGGAGGTGGCGACGAGCAGTACTTC.

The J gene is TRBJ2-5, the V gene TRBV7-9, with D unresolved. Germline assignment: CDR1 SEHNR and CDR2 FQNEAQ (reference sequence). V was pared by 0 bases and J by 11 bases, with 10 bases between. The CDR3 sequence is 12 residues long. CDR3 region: CASSLADGRQYF. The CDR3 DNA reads TGTGCCAGCAGCTTAGCGGACGGAAGGCAGTACTTC.

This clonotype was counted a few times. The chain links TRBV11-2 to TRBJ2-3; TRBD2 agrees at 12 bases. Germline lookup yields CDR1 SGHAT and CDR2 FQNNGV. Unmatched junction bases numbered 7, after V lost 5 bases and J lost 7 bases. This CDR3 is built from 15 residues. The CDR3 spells CASSPPGLAGYTQYF. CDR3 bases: TGTGCCAGCAGCCCTCCGGGACTAGCGGGTTATACGCAGTATTTT.

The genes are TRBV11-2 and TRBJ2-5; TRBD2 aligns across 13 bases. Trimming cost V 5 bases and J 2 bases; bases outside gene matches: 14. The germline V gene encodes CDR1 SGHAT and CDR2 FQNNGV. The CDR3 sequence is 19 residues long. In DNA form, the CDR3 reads TGTGCCAGCAGCCCCAAACCTCGACTAGCGGGGGGATCACAAGAGACCCAGTACTTC. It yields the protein CASSPKPRLAGGSQETQYF.

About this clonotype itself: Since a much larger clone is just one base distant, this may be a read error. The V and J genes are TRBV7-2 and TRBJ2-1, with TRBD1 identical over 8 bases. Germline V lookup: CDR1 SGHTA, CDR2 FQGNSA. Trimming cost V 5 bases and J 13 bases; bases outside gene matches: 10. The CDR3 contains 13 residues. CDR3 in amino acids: CASSQDREETQFF. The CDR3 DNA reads TGTGCCAGCAGCCAGGACAGGGAAGAGACCCAGTTCTTC.

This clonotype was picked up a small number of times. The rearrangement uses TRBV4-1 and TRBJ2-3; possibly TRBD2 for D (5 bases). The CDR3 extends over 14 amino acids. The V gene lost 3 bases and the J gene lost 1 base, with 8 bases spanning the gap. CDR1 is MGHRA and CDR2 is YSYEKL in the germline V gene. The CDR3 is CASSHGLGTDTQYF. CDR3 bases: TGCGCCAGCAGCCACGGACTTGGCACAGATACGCAGTATTTT.

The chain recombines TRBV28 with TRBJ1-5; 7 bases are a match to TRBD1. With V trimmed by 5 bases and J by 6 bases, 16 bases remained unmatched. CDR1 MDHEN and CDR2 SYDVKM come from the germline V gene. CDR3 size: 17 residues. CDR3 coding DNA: TGTGCCAGCAGTCCGATGACAGGGTCGTTTGCAAGTCAGCCCCAGCATTTT. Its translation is CASSPMTGSFASQPQHF.

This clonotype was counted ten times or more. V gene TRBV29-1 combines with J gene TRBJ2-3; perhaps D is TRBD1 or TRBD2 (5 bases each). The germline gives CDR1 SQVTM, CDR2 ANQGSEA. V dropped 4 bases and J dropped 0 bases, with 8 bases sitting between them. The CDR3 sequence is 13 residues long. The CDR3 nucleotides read TGCAGCGTTGCTGGGGGTAGCACAGATACGCAGTATTTT. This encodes CSVAGGSTDTQYF.